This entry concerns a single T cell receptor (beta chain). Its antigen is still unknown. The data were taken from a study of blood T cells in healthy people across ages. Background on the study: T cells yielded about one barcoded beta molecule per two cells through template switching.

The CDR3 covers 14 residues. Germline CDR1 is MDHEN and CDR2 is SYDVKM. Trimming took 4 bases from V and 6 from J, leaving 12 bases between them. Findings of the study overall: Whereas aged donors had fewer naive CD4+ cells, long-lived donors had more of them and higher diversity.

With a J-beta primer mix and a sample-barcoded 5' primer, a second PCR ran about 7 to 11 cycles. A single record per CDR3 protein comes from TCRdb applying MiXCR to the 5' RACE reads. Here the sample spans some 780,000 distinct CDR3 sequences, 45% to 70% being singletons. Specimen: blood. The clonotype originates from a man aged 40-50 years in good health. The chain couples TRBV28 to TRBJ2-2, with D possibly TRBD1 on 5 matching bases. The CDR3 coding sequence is TGTGCCAGCAGTTCGACGTCAGGGCCCGGGGAGCTGTTTTTT. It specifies CASSSTSGPGELFF.